This TCR beta chain was retrieved from a study of blood T cell repertoires in COVID-19. Trimming left V 0 bases short and J 2 bases short, with 9 bases between. The CDR3 is 14 amino acids. The V gene's germline CDR1 is GTSNPN and CDR2 SVGIG (reference sequence). Only in-frame clones appear in the TCRdb table, and some are missing; sequencing was by immunoSEQ multiplex PCR. Among approximately 300,000 clones listed, about 87% were seen once. The sequence derives from a woman aged 40 to 50 with acute or convalescent COVID-19. V is TRBV30 and J is TRBJ2-3; TRBD2 might be the D (5 bases). Sequenced input: peripheral blood. CDR3 sequence (DNA): TGTGCCTGGAGTGTATCGAGGGTCACAGATACGCAGTATTTT. It is translated as CAWSVSRVTDTQYF.